A selection of T cell receptor beta chains follows, all from one sample in a study of cytomegalovirus exposure and HLA in healthy donors. Using immunoSEQ multiplex PCR, the repertoire was profiled, and TCRdb retains in-frame clones only, with some absent. The table has some 70,000 clones, about 81% seen once. The source material was PBMCs. The origin of the receptors is a human donor in good health. CDR3s leave out the opening cysteine and the closing phenylalanine or tryptophan. The order of the fields is D gene, V gene, J gene, CDR3 protein. A D gene is named only where the DNA matches it firmly.

D: NA; V: TRBV6-1; J: TRBJ1-1; CDR3: ASSEGTGTEAF
D: TRBD2; V: TRBV5-4; J: TRBJ2-3; CDR3: ASSSLAGGLLFDTQY
D: TRBD1; V: TRBV5-1; J: TRBJ2-7; CDR3: ASSRSTGTGVSEQY
D: TRBD2; V: TRBV7-9; J: TRBJ2-7; CDR3: ASSWGGSGGYEQY
D: TRBD1; V: TRBV5-1; J: TRBJ1-6; CDR3: ASRAGGSPLH
D: TRBD1; V: TRBV2; J: TRBJ2-7; CDR3: ASRGWQGAYEQY
D: NA; V: TRBV5-4; J: TRBJ2-5; CDR3: ASSERGGETQY
D: NA; V: TRBV6-1; J: TRBJ1-5; CDR3: ASRIRTYQPQH
D: NA; V: TRBV19; J: TRBJ1-1; CDR3: ASRGGMNTEAF
D: NA; V: TRBV11-2; J: TRBJ2-3; CDR3: ASSLKRGGVGADTQY
D: TRBD1; V: TRBV5-1; J: TRBJ1-4; CDR3: ASSLSTGGRDEKLF
D: TRBD1; V: TRBV7-9; J: TRBJ2-7; CDR3: ASSLAGQVYEQY
D: TRBD1; V: TRBV5-1; J: TRBJ2-3; CDR3: ASSSGQGTDTQY
D: NA; V: TRBV28; J: TRBJ2-7; CDR3: ASSFPGGSNEQY
D: TRBD2; V: TRBV27; J: TRBJ2-3; CDR3: ASSASGGITDTQY